This entry is about one T cell receptor (beta chain). There are many counts of this clonotype. This receptor's antigen is unknown. Base quality data are lacking; no much larger clone is found one base away. Reading from cysteine to phenylalanine, the CDR3 counts 14 amino acids. Of the read, only the CDR3 DNA is kept; its 42 bases are in frame from base 1. Trimming takes 6 bases off V and 13 bases off J; junction bases not matched to a gene: 14. CDR1 and CDR2 were assigned from the germline V gene as MNHNS and SASEGT. The sample is drawn from a study of Graves' ophthalmopathy and Graves' hyperthyroidism (dated by TCRdb to 2016 to 2019). Study-wide context: Peripheral blood was collected before any treatment was given, at the time of initial diagnosis. To explore V-J signatures distinguishing ophthalmopathy from hyperthyroidism, a discovery set of about a hundred patients (about 44 ophthalmopathy, 55 to 60 stable hyperthyroidism) was enrolled. To tell Graves' ophthalmopathy apart from Graves' hyperthyroidism, and to predict which patients would progress to ophthalmopathy, the study relied on TCR beta repertoire signatures. Following sample collection, hyperthyroidism patients were given methimazole at a starting dose of 30 mg daily, and ophthalmopathy patients were given high-dose intravenous methylprednisolone. For independent validation, a separate cohort was made up of around 19 hyperthyroidism patients plus 17 patients who later progressed from hyperthyroidism to ophthalmopathy. In total, around 130 blood samples were TCR-sequenced: 43 ophthalmopathy, some 75 hyperthyroidism and some 17 hyperthyroidism-to-ophthalmopathy patients. T-cell repertoires of thyroid tissue and blood were compared in over 5 hyperthyroidism patients. Points the paper makes about the study in general: Most expanded thyroid clonotypes with a frequency above 0.001 also appeared in blood, which suggests that blood repertoires may reflect the immune response in the thyroid. In cross-validation, the 13-signature model distinguished ophthalmopathy from stable hyperthyroidism with approximately 85% sensitivity and around 82% specificity, and in the test set the corresponding values were approximately 80% and 68%. In validation, the model predicted ophthalmopathy progression with 55% to 71% sensitivity and 72.22% specificity; 12 predicted patients were CT-confirmed with GO in a median of approximately six months. No statistical method was used to set the sample size in advance, and the investigators knew which group each participant was assigned to.

Ophthalmopathy patients had moderately to severely active disease, Clinical Activity Score of at least 3, NOSPECS grade of at least 4, and disease duration under 3 months. Patients with other autoimmune diseases, uncontrolled infections, pregnancy or lactation were excluded. Clinical symptoms, serum thyroxine, TRAb, thyroid ultrasound and orbital computed tomography formed the basis of the diagnosis. Using Ficoll-Paque density gradient centrifugation, PBMCs were isolated from less than 13 ml of fresh peripheral blood. Trizol reagent was used to extract the total RNA, and its quality was then checked on an Agilent 2100 Bioanalyzer. For repertoire sequencing, TCR beta CDR3 regions were amplified from RNA transcripts. The first round of RT-PCR was done with HTBI primers and the Qiagen OneStep RT-PCR kit, and was followed by a second round of multiplex PCR, then size selection and purification. Libraries were sequenced on an Illumina HiSeq2000 using paired-end 100 bp reads. Under the source paper's analysis protocol: SOAPnuke was used to process the reads, removing any read that contained adapters or uncalled bases, had a mean Phred below 15, or lacked an exact match to the constant primer or identifier. COPE v1.2.5 was used to merge high-quality paired reads. Clonotypes were defined as unique nucleotide sequences and were aligned to IMGT TRB V, D and J references using MiTCR v1.1. The analysis was limited to V-J combinations with a frequency above 0.0001, which together covered just over 98% of the repertoires. For each V-J combination, a TCR clonal expansion and chaos score was defined as the ratio of F50 clonal expansion to chaos observed in the TCRdist matrix. Features were reduced by Welch's t-statistics and random forest to approximately 13 V-J combinations, which fed a naive Bayes classifier. The Morisita-Horn index was used to measure how similar the thyroid and blood repertoires were. TCRdb itself trimmed the public reads at Q25 with fastp, ran MiXCR and retained productive beta chains. Each entry merges the rows of one CDR3 protein and shows their most common DNA and genes. The V and J calls follow TCRdb's processing rather than the paper's. For this sample there are about 340,000 distinct CDR3 sequences; roughly 16% appear just once. The ten biggest clones cover 9% to 15% of the sample.

In this chain, TRBV6-1 is recombined with TRBJ1-1; 10 bases in the middle match TRBD1. Sequenced sample: peripheral blood. The sequence was collected from an adult man with Graves' ophthalmopathy. The bases are TGTGCCAGCAGCCCCAGGCCCCAGACAGGGGGCGGTTTCTTT. It translates to CASSPRPQTGGGFF.